The 9 T cell receptor beta chains in this list originate from one sample, sequenced in a study of cytotoxic CD8 clonotypes in ibrutinib-treated CLL. Repertoires were generated with immunoSEQ multiplex PCR, while TCRdb's copy carries only in-frame clones and drops some. The table includes about 97,000 clones, more than 70% detected once. This specimen was PBMCs, taken after 24 months of ibrutinib treatment. The receptors were gathered from a human donor with chronic lymphocytic leukemia.

V is TRBV27 and J is TRBJ2-3; possibly TRBD1 or TRBD2 for D (6 bases each). The V gene lost 2 bases and the J gene lost 3 bases, with 9 bases spanning the gap. CDR1 and CDR2 (germline): MNHEY, SMNVEV (reference sequence). The CDR3 extends over 14 amino acids. In DNA form, the CDR3 reads TGTGCCAGCAGTTTAGGGGGGCGGACAGATACGCAGTATTTT. This encodes CASSLGGRTDTQYF.

The gene calls are TRBV2 and TRBJ2-5; TRBD2 agrees at 7 bases. Unmatched junction bases numbered 10, after V lost 7 bases and J lost 5 bases. The CDR3 loop spans 14 amino acids. CDR1 SNHLY and CDR2 FYNNEI come from the germline V gene. The CDR3 protein is CASTRSGAVETQYF. The CDR3 region has the DNA TGTGCCAGCACCCGGAGCGGGGCTGTGGAGACCCAGTACTTC.

The chain recombines TRBV7-2 with TRBJ2-1; tentatively, D is TRBD2 (5 bases). The CDR3 contains 16 residues. Germline V gives CDR1 SGHTA, CDR2 FQGNSA. V shed 1 base and J shed 7 bases, with 17 bases lying between them. CDR3 in DNA: TGTGCCAGCAGCTTAGGGTCTCTAGCTCCCCAAAATGAGCAGTTCTTC. This gives the protein CASSLGSLAPQNEQFF. The full variable domain, with the rest looked up from reference TRBV7-2 and TRBJ2-1, is GAGVSQSPSNKVTEKGKDVELRCDPISGHTALYWYRQSLGQGLEFLIYFQGNSAPDKSGLPSDRFSAERTGGSVSTLTIQRTQQEDSAVYLCASSLGSLAPQNEQFFGPGTRLTVL.

J is TRBJ2-5 and V is TRBV6-6; TRBD2 might be the D (5 bases). The CDR3 covers 15 residues. Trimming shortened V by 4 bases and J by 4 bases, and 16 bases separated the two germline ends. Germline V lookup: CDR1 MNHNY, CDR2 SVGAGI (reference sequence). Here the CDR3 DNA reads TGTGCCAGCAGTTCGGTAGGGAGTGAGGGAGAGACCCAGTACTTC. Translation gives CASSSVGSEGETQYF.

The chain recombines TRBV6-5 with TRBJ1-1; the D is unclear. The CDR3 extends over 13 amino acids. V was shortened by 3 bases and J by 8 bases, with 13 bases between the two germline ends. CDR1 is MNHEY and CDR2 is SVGAGI in the germline V gene. CDR3 in amino acids: CASSYTSIGEAFF. CDR3 DNA: TGTGCCAGCAGTTATACGTCCATAGGGGAAGCTTTCTTT.

This clone has only a few counts. J is TRBJ2-4 and V is TRBV7-2; D is ambiguous. This CDR3 contains 14 residues. V dropped 4 bases and J dropped 11 bases, with 18 bases sitting between them. The V gene's germline CDR1 is SGHTA and CDR2 FQGNSA. This CDR3 reads CASSSHFKEGLQYF. CDR3 DNA sequence: TGTGCCAGCAGCTCCCACTTTAAGGAAGGACTTCAGTACTTC.

V is TRBV5-1 and J is TRBJ2-3; 12 nucleotides agree with TRBD1. There are 17 residues in the CDR3. Unmatched junction bases numbered 9, after V lost 3 bases and J lost 4 bases. CDR1 and CDR2 from the germline V gene are SGHRS and YFSETQ. The CDR3 spells CASSSAGTGGRADTQYF. The CDR3 nucleotides are TGCGCCAGCAGCTCCGCCGGGACAGGGGGCAGGGCAGATACGCAGTATTTT.

The rearrangement joins TRBV6-4 to TRBJ1-1; 8 bases are shared with TRBD1. After removal of 6 bases from V and 1 base from J, the junction contained 4 bases not matched to a gene. The CDR3 spans 14 residues. The germline gives CDR1 MRHNA, CDR2 SNTAGT. CDR3 amino acids: CASREDRANTEAFF. The CDR3 nucleotides are TGTGCCAGCAGGGAGGACAGGGCGAACACTGAAGCTTTCTTT.

The chain has TRBV5-1 and TRBJ1-6; 8 bases match TRBD1. CDR3 length: 15 residues. Germline V lookup: CDR1 SGHRS, CDR2 YFSETQ. The V segment lost 0 bases and the J segment 6 bases; nucleotides outside the gene matches: 2. CDR3: CASSLAGGGNSPLHF. The CDR3 DNA reads TGCGCCAGCAGCTTGGCAGGGGGCGGTAATTCACCCCTCCACTTT.